This is a list of T cell receptor beta chains from one sample in a study of human T cells and chemical hapten exposure. TCRdb used MiXCR to reprocess the RACE reads, holding one entry per CDR3 protein. The data hold roughly 72,000 distinct CDR3 sequences, with 10% observed a single time. This sample comprised whole blood, obtained in connection with sensitization to the hapten diphenylcyclopropenone (DPC). The receptors shown here come from a woman between 50 and 59 years old with alopecia areata. Some clones in this sample may be carry-over from other donors' samples. The CDR3 runs from the conserved cysteine through the conserved F or W. A D gene is named only where the DNA matches it firmly. Size tells how often a clone was seen (once, few, many) or the class of an expanded clone, and some rows leave it out.

j_call clone_size v_call d_call cdr3_aa cdr3_nt
TRBJ2-3 few TRBV20-1 TRBD1 CSATTGDFTDTQYF TGCAGTGCTACGACAGGGGACTTCACAGATACGCAGTATTTT
TRBJ2-7 . TRBV7-2 TRBD2 CASSLGGTTYEQYF TGTGCCAGCAGCTTAGGCGGGACTACCTACGAGCAGTACTTC
TRBJ2-1 . TRBV7-2 . CASSLGDRYNEQFF TGTGCCAGCAGCTTGGGGGACCGATACAATGAGCAGTTCTTC
TRBJ2-3 few TRBV19 TRBD2 CVSRMGLAGGAYF TGTGTCAGTAGGATGGGACTAGCGGGAGGAGCGTATTTT
TRBJ1-6 . TRBV5-1 TRBD1 CASSLGGQDNSPLHF TGCGCCAGCAGCTTGGGGGGACAGGATAATTCACCCCTCCACTTT
TRBJ2-2 . TRBV20-1 TRBD2 CSATSRGGPSGELFF TGCAGTGCTACCAGTAGGGGAGGGCCATCCGGGGAGCTGTTTTTT
TRBJ1-1 few TRBV29-1 . CSVGGGSTEAFF TGCAGCGTTGGGGGGGGAAGTACTGAAGCTTTCTTT
TRBJ2-7 . TRBV29-1 . CSVWGYEQYF TGCAGCGTTTGGGGATACGAGCAGTACTTC
TRBJ2-3 few TRBV27 . CASSRNVNRDTQYF TGTGCCAGCAGTCGCAACGTTAACAGGGATACGCAGTATTTT
TRBJ1-1 . TRBV7-9 TRBD1 CASSFRDSTKAFF TGTGCCAGCAGCTTCCGGGACAGTACTAAAGCTTTCTTT
TRBJ2-4 . TRBV5-1 TRBD2 CASSLATSGPRYF TGCGCCAGCAGCTTGGCCACTAGCGGCCCTCGTTACTTC
TRBJ2-5 few TRBV29-1 . CSVVGPGGPETQYF TGCAGCGTTGTGGGTCCAGGGGGGCCGGAGACCCAGTACTTC
TRBJ1-1 . TRBV30 . CAWDRRGNTEAFF TGTGCCTGGGATAGGCGCGGGAACACTGAAGCTTTCTTT
TRBJ1-3 few TRBV5-4 TRBD1 CASSFTGGSASGNTIYF TGTGCCAGCAGCTTTACAGGGGGCTCTGCCTCTGGAAACACCATATATTTT
TRBJ2-1 . TRBV21-1 . CASSDEQFF TGTGCCAGTTCGGATGAGCAGTTCTTC
TRBJ2-1 . TRBV24-1 TRBD2 CATSDLAGGIYNEQFF TGTGCCACCAGTGATTTAGCGGGAGGTATCTACAATGAGCAGTTCTTC
TRBJ2-7 many TRBV12-3/TRBV12-4 . CASTRGHSYEQYF TGTGCCAGCACCCGGGGGCACTCCTACGAGCAGTACTTC
TRBJ1-3 many TRBV6-1 . CASSPPSTIYF TGTGCCAGCAGTCCCCCCAGCACCATATATTTT
TRBJ1-1 . TRBV7-6 . CASSSLAGLGTEAFF TGTGCCAGCAGCTCATTGGCAGGGTTGGGGACTGAAGCTTTCTTT
TRBJ2-6 . TRBV7-9 TRBD1 CASSSGQGANVLTF TGTGCCAGCAGCTCGGGACAGGGGGCCAACGTCCTGACTTTC
TRBJ2-5 many TRBV11-2 . CASSLRSQGQETQYF TGTGCCAGCAGCTTAAGGTCGCAGGGCCAAGAGACCCAGTACTTC
TRBJ1-2 . TRBV20-1 . CSAREPTGHYGYTF TGCAGTGCTAGGGAGCCGACGGGGCACTATGGCTACACCTTC
TRBJ2-7 . TRBV5-5 . CASSLAGGPDPYEQYF TGTGCCAGCAGCTTGGCGGGGGGCCCCGATCCCTACGAGCAGTACTTC
TRBJ2-1 few TRBV7-3 . CASSLRGAGSLYNEQFF TGTGCCAGCAGCTTAAGGGGGGCAGGTAGTTTGTACAATGAGCAGTTCTTC
TRBJ2-7 . TRBV7-9 . CASSLTAVPYEQYF TGTGCCAGCAGCCTAACCGCCGTCCCCTACGAGCAGTACTTC
TRBJ1-5 . TRBV20-1 TRBD1 CSARPGHRGSNQPQHF TGCAGTGCTAGGCCAGGTCACAGGGGCAGCAATCAGCCCCAGCATTTT
TRBJ2-7 many TRBV7-2 . CASSPGPYEQYF TGTGCCAGCAGCCCTGGACCGTACGAGCAGTACTTC
TRBJ2-1 many TRBV4-1 TRBD2 CASSQSGLAGNNEQFF TGCGCCAGCAGCCAATCGGGGCTAGCGGGGAACAATGAGCAGTTCTTC
TRBJ2-2 few TRBV18 . CASSPPGRNTGELFF TGTGCCAGCTCACCACCCGGCAGGAACACCGGGGAGCTGTTTTTT